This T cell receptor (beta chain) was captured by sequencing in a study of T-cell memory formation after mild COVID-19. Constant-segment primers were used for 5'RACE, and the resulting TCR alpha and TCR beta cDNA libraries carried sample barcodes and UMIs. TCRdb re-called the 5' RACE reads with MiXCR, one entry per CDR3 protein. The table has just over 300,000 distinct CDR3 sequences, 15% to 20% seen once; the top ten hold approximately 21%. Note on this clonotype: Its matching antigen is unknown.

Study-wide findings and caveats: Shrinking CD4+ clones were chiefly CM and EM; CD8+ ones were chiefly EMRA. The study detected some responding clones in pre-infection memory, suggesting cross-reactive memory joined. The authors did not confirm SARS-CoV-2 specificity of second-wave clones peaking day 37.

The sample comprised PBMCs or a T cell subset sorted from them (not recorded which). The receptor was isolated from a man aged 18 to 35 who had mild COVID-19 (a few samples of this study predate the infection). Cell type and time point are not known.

Here the CDR3 reads CASSQEGARGPTGELFF. CDR3 in DNA: TGCGCCAGCAGCCAAGAAGGTGCCCGGGGGCCAACCGGGGAGCTGTTTTTT. The chain joins TRBV4-3 to TRBJ2-2, with D possibly called TRBD1 or TRBD2 (6 bases each). The CDR3 runs to 17 residues. Germline lookup yields CDR1 LGHNA and CDR2 YSLEER. Trimming shortened V by 0 bases and J by 5 bases, and 16 bases separated the two germline ends.